The next 18 T cell receptor beta chains were all read from a single sample in a study of blood T cell repertoires in COVID-19 (dated by TCRdb to 2020 to 2022). The library was produced with the immunoSEQ multiplex PCR assay. TCRdb stores this immuneACCESS table with in-frame sequences only. Part of the clones is absent; in the studies checked, under half of the shortfall reflects unresolved V genes, and no reason is known for the rest. The sample table lists 150,000 to 200,000 clones, roughly 80% of them with a count of one. The ten largest clones represent around 19% of the sample. The specimen was peripheral blood. The receptor source for this set is a woman aged 80 or older with acute or convalescent COVID-19.

This clone was found once. The rearrangement joins TRBV5-1 to TRBJ1-1; a weak D match, TRBD1 (6 bases). This CDR3 region has 14 residues. Per the germline V gene, CDR1 is SGHRS and CDR2 is YFSETQ. Trimming stripped 3 bases from V and 3 bases from J, with 12 bases between. The CDR3 DNA follows: TGCGCCAGCAGCTCCCGGGGGGCGGACACTGAAGCTTTCTTT. This sequence encodes CASSSRGADTEAFF.

The rearrangement joins TRBV7-9 to TRBJ2-5; D is uncertain. This CDR3 contains 11 residues. The germline V and J ends were trimmed by 6 bases and 3 bases, with 5 bases remaining between them. Germline V CDR1 and CDR2: SEHNR, FQNEAQ (reference sequence). The CDR3 loop is CASSREETQYF. The CDR3 bases are TGTGCCAGCAGTCGGGAAGAGACCCAGTACTTC.

With respect to this clone: One junction end does not reproduce the germline sequence, and a read error may be involved. This chain uses TRBV5-4 with TRBJ2-5; the match to TRBD2 covers 11 bases. CDR1 and CDR2 (germline): SGHNT, YYREEE (reference sequence). This CDR3 is built from 14 residues. In nucleotides, the CDR3 is TGTGCCAGCAGCTCGGGACTAGCGGAAGAGGCCCAGTACTTC. Residues: CASSSGLAEEAQYF.

The J gene is TRBJ2-5, the V gene TRBV5-5; 7 positions match TRBD1. Germline CDR1 is SGHKS and CDR2 is YYEKEE (reference sequence). J lost 5 bases, V lost 5 bases, and 12 bases had no gene match. The CDR3 length is 15 residues. The CDR3 here is CASSIRTGALETQYF. DNA of the CDR3: TGTGCCAGCAGTATCCGGACAGGTGCGCTGGAGACCCAGTACTTC.

This chain joins TRBV18 and TRBJ2-7; D may be TRBD2 (5 bases). Trimming took 4 bases from V and 2 from J, leaving 9 bases between them. The length of the CDR3 is 13 residues. CDR1 is KGHSH, CDR2 LQKENI, per germline. The CDR3 region is CASSRPEAYEQYF. CDR3 DNA sequence: TGTGCCAGCTCACGACCGGAGGCCTACGAGCAGTACTTC.

The rearrangement links TRBV19 to TRBJ1-1; 8 bases line up with TRBD1. The CDR3 length is 16 residues. Losses at the gene ends were 9 bases for V and 1 base for J; bases not matched to a gene: 13. Germline CDR1 reads LNHDA; CDR2 reads SQIVND (reference sequence). The CDR3 DNA follows: TGTGCCAGCAGTCGATCTTGGACAGGGACGAACACTGAAGCTTTCTTT. It translates to CASSRSWTGTNTEAFF.

V usage is TRBV4-2 and J usage is TRBJ2-7; 9 bases map to TRBD1. Germline V gives CDR1 LGHNA, CDR2 YNFKEQ. After removal of 0 bases from V and 3 bases from J, the junction contained 3 bases not matched to a gene. The CDR3 sequence is 15 residues long. The CDR3 nucleotides are TGTGCCAGCAGCCAAGATAGACAGGGGGACTACGAGCAGTACTTC. It encodes CASSQDRQGDYEQYF.

The CDR3 spells CASSPSRPGNYGYTF. The CDR3 DNA follows: TGTGCCAGCAGCCCATCGCGTCCGGGTAACTATGGCTACACCTTC. The J gene is TRBJ1-2, the V gene TRBV5-5, with D hard to call. Germline V CDR1 and CDR2: SGHKS, YYEKEE (reference sequence). CDR3 size: 15 residues. The V end lost 4 bases, the J end lost 1 base, and 14 bases lay between the germline ends.

This clone was seen more than once but under ten times. The genes are TRBV15 and TRBJ1-2; 8 nucleotides align to TRBD1. Germline V lookup: CDR1 LNHNV, CDR2 YYDKDF (reference sequence). The CDR3 is made up of 21 amino acids. The V segment lost 0 bases and the J segment 1 base; nucleotides outside the gene matches: 19. As DNA, the CDR3 is TGTGCCACCAGCAGAGATTATGCCCAGGGACAGGCGACTACAAGTAACTATGGCTACACCTTC. Amino acids: CATSRDYAQGQATTSNYGYTF.

This chain links TRBV6-5 with TRBJ2-1, with TRBD2 matching 15 bases. Trimming took 4 bases from V and 6 from J; bases not matched to a gene: 1. CDR3 size: 15 residues. Germline CDR1 reads MNHEY; CDR2 reads SVGAGI. The CDR3 sequence: CASSLGLAGGNEQFF. In DNA, the CDR3 is TGTGCCAGCAGTTTGGGACTAGCGGGGGGCAATGAGCAGTTCTTC.

The chain employs TRBV7-2 and TRBJ2-3, with 7 nucleotides matching TRBD2. The germline gives CDR1 SGHTA, CDR2 FQGNSA. The CDR3 length is 17 residues. The V segment lost 5 bases and the J segment 3 bases; nucleotides outside the gene matches: 14. For the CDR3, the DNA is TGTGCCAGCAGCCCCACTTCTGGCGGGGGATTGACAGATACGCAGTATTTT. It yields the protein CASSPTSGGGLTDTQYF. The full variable domain, with the rest looked up from reference TRBV7-2 and TRBJ2-3, is GAGVSQSPSNKVTEKGKDVELRCDPISGHTALYWYRQSLGQGLEFLIYFQGNSAPDKSGLPSDRFSAERTGGSVSTLTIQRTQQEDSAVYLCASSPTSGGGLTDTQYFGPGTRLTVL.

This clone has a single count. This chain uses TRBV5-4 with TRBJ2-5; 10 bases match TRBD2. The ends lost 4 bases at V and 2 bases at J; junction bases unmatched: 5. Per germline, CDR1 SGHNT and CDR2 YYREEE (reference sequence). The length of the CDR3 is 15 residues. The CDR3 reads CASSRELAGQETQYF. DNA of the CDR3: TGTGCCAGCAGCAGGGAACTAGCGGGGCAAGAGACCCAGTACTTC.

The CDR3 is CASTRDRASYEQYF. In DNA, the CDR3 is TGTGCCAGCACGAGGGACAGGGCTTCCTACGAGCAGTACTTC. The V and J genes are TRBV28 and TRBJ2-7; 9 nucleotides align to TRBD1. This CDR3 region has 14 residues. The germline CDR1 and CDR2 sequences are MDHEN and SYDVKM. The J segment lost 1 base and the V segment lost 7 bases, leaving 5 bases of the junction unmatched.

The chain has TRBV10-1 and TRBJ2-3, with 8 bases identical to TRBD1. In germline, CDR1 is WNHNN, CDR2 SYGVQD (reference sequence). V gave up 2 bases and J gave up 0 bases; unmatched junction bases: 4. This CDR3 has 16 amino acids. CDR3 nucleotide sequence: TGCGCCAGCAGTGAGGGGCAGGGGGCTAGCACAGATACGCAGTATTTT. Translated, it gives CASSEGQGASTDTQYF.

The rearrangement uses TRBV6-6 and TRBJ2-7; perhaps TRBD1 as D (6 bases). CDR1 and CDR2 (germline): MNHNY, SVGAGI (reference sequence). This CDR3 comprises 17 residues. Between the trimmed V and J ends, which lost 5 bases and 2 bases, there was a span of 22 bases. This chain's CDR3 is CASSLLGFRGAAYEQYF. In nucleotides, the CDR3 is TGTGCCAGCAGTCTTCTCGGATTCAGGGGTGCCGCCTACGAGCAGTACTTC.

V gene TRBV5-4 combines with J gene TRBJ2-7, with TRBD2 matching over 12 bases. CDR3 length: 19 amino acids. Unmatched junction bases numbered 16, after V lost 2 bases and J lost 4 bases. Germline V lookup: CDR1 SGHNT, CDR2 YYREEE (reference sequence). CDR3 bases: TGTGCCAGCAGCTTTAAAAAAACTAGCGGGAGGATCCTGGTGTACGAGCAGTACTTC. Residues: CASSFKKTSGRILVYEQYF.

The chain combines TRBV6-5 with TRBJ2-3; D is perhaps TRBD2 (6 bases). Germline-derived CDR1 and CDR2 are MNHEY and SVGAGI. The CDR3 spans 16 residues. Trimming left V 2 bases short and J 0 bases short, with 12 bases between. The CDR3 DNA follows: TGTGCCAGCAGTTACGAGGCGGGGCTAAGCACAGATACGCAGTATTTT. It specifies CASSYEAGLSTDTQYF.

The chain couples TRBV5-8 to TRBJ2-7, with TRBD2 as a possible D gene (5 bases). The CDR3 loop spans 16 amino acids. V dropped 0 bases and J dropped 0 bases, with 13 bases sitting between them. Germline assignment: CDR1 SGHTS and CDR2 YDEGEE. In DNA, the CDR3 is TGTGCCAGCAGCTTGGCGAGCGGAGGAAGCTCCTACGAGCAGTACTTC. Amino acids: CASSLASGGSSYEQYF.